The next 29 T cell receptor beta chains were all read from a single sample in a study of cytomegalovirus exposure and HLA in healthy donors. In the PCR, 60 Vbeta and 13 Jbeta primers were used. Generated by immunoSEQ multiplex PCR, the TCRdb table keeps only in-frame clones and is missing some. The table records around 100,000 clones, about 70% of them present only once. The sequenced material came from PBMCs. These receptors originate from a man aged 25-45 years in good health and CMV-seronegative.

V is TRBV28 and J is TRBJ2-5, with 8 bases identical to TRBD2. The CDR3 contains 15 residues. Unmatched junction bases numbered 11, after V lost 6 bases and J lost 5 bases. CDR1 is MDHEN and CDR2 is SYDVKM in the germline V gene. In DNA, the CDR3 is TGTGCCAGCAGACTAGCGGCTAATCTCGACGAGACCCAGTACTTC. Protein product: CASRLAANLDETQYF.

The chain links TRBV30 to TRBJ2-6; 8 nucleotides align to TRBD2. The ends lost 8 bases at V and 3 bases at J; junction bases unmatched: 12. CDR1 GTSNPN and CDR2 SVGIG come from the germline V gene (reference sequence). The CDR3 covers 16 residues. As DNA, the CDR3 is TGTGCCCGTATGACAGCGGGAGTAGGTGGGGCCAACGTCCTGACTTTC. It codes for CARMTAGVGGANVLTF.

This clone occurred a few times. The chain links TRBV7-9 to TRBJ1-5; weak D call: TRBD1 (5 bases). The CDR3 is 15 amino acids. Trimming removed 1 base at V and 4 bases at J, with 11 bases between. CDR1 SEHNR and CDR2 FQNEAQ come from the germline V gene (reference sequence). CDR3 sequence: CASSLGGARNQPQHF. The DNA for the CDR3 is TGTGCCAGCAGCTTAGGTGGGGCCCGGAATCAGCCCCAGCATTTT.

The chain uses TRBV7-2 and TRBJ2-5, with 7 positions matching TRBD2. V lost 5 bases, J lost 5 bases, and 5 bases stayed unmatched. The CDR3 extends over 13 amino acids. Germline lookup yields CDR1 SGHTA and CDR2 FQGNSA. This chain's CDR3 is CASSRQRDETQYF. For the CDR3, the DNA is TGTGCCAGCAGCCGTCAGCGGGATGAGACCCAGTACTTC.

The chain employs TRBV27 and TRBJ2-5; D is undetermined. The J call could be wrong; TRBJ2-7 is a better fit for the DNA end. The CDR3 is 15 residues long. The germline gives CDR1 MNHEY, CDR2 SMNVEV (reference sequence). The CDR3 bases are TGTGCCAGCAGTCCGCGACACACGAGCTCCTACGAGCAGTACTTC. It translates to CASSPRHTSSYEQYF.

This rearrangement joins TRBV2 to TRBJ1-1, with D perhaps TRBD1 (5 bases). The CDR3 is 16 amino acids. Germline V CDR1 and CDR2: SNHLY, FYNNEI. Trimming cost V 6 bases and J 0 bases, with 17 bases left between them. CDR3 DNA sequence: TGTGCCAGCAGGATACAGGCTAACCAAATGAACACTGAAGCTTTCTTT. Protein: CASRIQANQMNTEAFF. The entire variable domain, with the rest obtained from reference TRBV2 and TRBJ1-1, is as follows: EPEVTQTPSHQVTQMGQEVILRCVPISNHLYFYWYRQILGQKVEFLVSFYNNEISEKSEIFDDQFSVERPDGSNFTLKIRSTKLEDSAMYFCASRIQANQMNTEAFFGQGTRLTVV.

The chain combines TRBV1 with TRBJ1-5; the D call in the table, TRBD1, was not verified against the DNA. TRBV1 is a pseudogene. The CDR3 is 17 residues long. CDR3 in DNA: TGCACCAGCAGCCAAGAAGGCGACAGGGGCGTATATCAGCCCCAGCATTTT. Residues: CTSSQEGDRGVYQPQHF.

The rearrangement uses TRBV9 and TRBJ2-6; D unresolved. V lost 4 bases and J lost 4, with 12 bases in between. This CDR3 has 15 residues. Germline V gene lookup returns CDR1 SGDLS and CDR2 YYNGEE. CDR3 residues: CASSSRLQGANVLTF. In DNA, the CDR3 is TGTGCCAGCAGCTCCCGGTTGCAAGGGGCCAACGTCCTGACTTTC.

This clone was found a few times. V usage is TRBV28 and J usage is TRBJ1-1, with D unclear. This CDR3 is built from 15 residues. Trimming shortened V by 4 bases and J by 1 base, and 13 bases separated the two germline ends. Germline V lookup: CDR1 MDHEN, CDR2 SYDVKM. CDR3 bases: TGTGCCAGCAGTTCCCCCTTGAGGTGGAACACTGAAGCTTTCTTT. The encoded protein is CASSSPLRWNTEAFF.

The V gene is TRBV19, the J gene TRBJ1-1; weak D call: TRBD1 (6 bases). This CDR3 is 15 amino acids long. Trimming pared 3 bases from V and 4 bases from J, leaving 15 bases between. Per the germline V gene, CDR1 is LNHDA and CDR2 is SQIVND (reference sequence). CDR3 protein: CASSIGGGLGTEAFF. The CDR3 DNA sequence: TGTGCCAGTAGTATCGGGGGGGGGCTCGGCACTGAAGCTTTCTTT.

This clone was observed a few times. The chain is built from TRBV10-3 and TRBJ1-1; unclear D gene. V dropped 6 bases and J dropped 1 base, with 9 bases sitting between them. The germline CDR1 and CDR2 sequences are ENHRY and SYGVKD. The CDR3 runs 13 residues. Here the CDR3 reads CAIRGSGNTEAFF. CDR3 DNA: TGTGCCATCAGGGGGAGTGGGAACACTGAAGCTTTCTTT.

The J gene is TRBJ1-5, the V gene TRBV23-1; 7 bases agree with TRBD1. TRBV23-1 belongs to the ORF category, with a function that is uncertain. CDR3 length: 16 residues. With V trimmed by 3 bases and J by 4 bases, 9 bases remained unmatched. The chain's CDR3 is CASSQRQGRVNQPQHF. The DNA for the CDR3 is TGCGCCAGCAGTCAGCGACAGGGACGTGTAAATCAGCCCCAGCATTTT.

V gene TRBV18 combines with J gene TRBJ1-5; TRBD1 is a possible D gene (6 bases). This CDR3 has 14 amino acids. Trimming took 6 bases from V and 2 from J, leaving 11 bases between them. CDR1 and CDR2 from the germline V gene are KGHSH and LQKENI. In DNA form, the CDR3 reads TGTGCCAGCTCGTCGGACAGCCGCAATCAGCCCCAGCATTTT. Its translation: CASSSDSRNQPQHF.

The chain employs TRBV30 and TRBJ2-7, with D maybe TRBD1 (5 bases). Germline-derived CDR1 and CDR2 are GTSNPN and SVGIG (reference sequence). This CDR3 comprises 14 residues. Between the trimmed V and J ends, which lost 3 bases and 3 bases, there was a span of 15 bases. CDR3 sequence (DNA): TGTGCCTGGAGGGGAAGTACAGGAAGCTACGAGCAGTACTTC. This codes for CAWRGSTGSYEQYF.

The chain couples TRBV2 to TRBJ2-7, with D possibly TRBD1 on 5 matching bases. V was shortened by 5 bases and J by 1 base, with 15 bases between the two germline ends. Germline CDR1 SNHLY, CDR2 FYNNEI. This CDR3 is 15 amino acids long. Here the CDR3 DNA reads TGTGCCAGCAGTAATCAGGGTGGAGAGTCCTACGAGCAGTACTTC. Translation gives CASSNQGGESYEQYF.

This chain uses TRBV4-1 with TRBJ2-2, with 10 nucleotides matching TRBD1. V dropped 3 bases and J dropped 5; count of bases not matched to a gene: 12. Germline V CDR1 and CDR2: MGHRA, YSYEKL. The CDR3 covers 18 residues. The CDR3 loop is CASSQARWGQGRTGELFF. The CDR3 DNA reads as TGCGCCAGCAGCCAGGCAAGATGGGGACAGGGGAGGACCGGGGAGCTGTTTTTT.

The chain carries TRBV30 and TRBJ1-1, with D possibly being TRBD1 (5 bases). Per germline, CDR1 GTSNPN and CDR2 SVGIG (reference sequence). V lost 4 bases and J 1 base, leaving 10 bases between the germline ends. CDR3 length equals 13 residues. CDR3 in DNA: TGTGCCTGGAACATCGGGGGGAACACTGAAGCTTTCTTT. This gives the protein CAWNIGGNTEAFF.

This rearrangement joins TRBV30 to TRBJ1-2, with 9 bases matching TRBD1. This CDR3 has 12 residues. V trimming: 7 bases; J trimming: 3 bases; junction bases outside the gene matches: 3. Germline V gene data show CDR1 as GTSNPN and CDR2 as SVGIG (reference sequence). This chain's CDR3 is CAFGQGHYGYTF. CDR3 coding DNA: TGTGCCTTTGGACAGGGGCACTATGGCTACACCTTC.

This clone showed up just a few times. The genes are TRBV7-2 and TRBJ2-1, with TRBD2 matching 7 bases. J was trimmed by 2 bases and V by 5 bases; bases with no gene match: 9. CDR1 is SGHTA, CDR2 FQGNSA, per germline. The CDR3 loop spans 16 amino acids. The CDR3 DNA is TGTGCCAGCAGCCCGTGGGGGGGAACCCCCTACAATGAGCAGTTCTTC. It yields the protein CASSPWGGTPYNEQFF.

The table lists this clone with a few counts. The CDR3 DNA reads as TGTGCCAGCAGCTTACGGGAGGGCCTAACCGGGGAGCTGTTTTTT. It is translated as CASSLREGLTGELFF. The gene calls are TRBV7-9 and TRBJ2-2; 8 nucleotides match TRBD2. The CDR3 length is 15 residues. V was clipped by 2 bases and J by 5 bases; unmatched bases: 4. CDR1 is SEHNR and CDR2 is FQNEAQ in the germline V gene (reference sequence).

V and J are TRBV4-3 and TRBJ1-2; 9 bases map to TRBD1. CDR3 length: 14 amino acids. The V gene's germline CDR1 is LGHNA and CDR2 YSLEER. J lost 6 bases, V lost 6 bases, and 8 bases had no gene match. Written as DNA, the CDR3 is TGCGCCAGCAGTGGAGGACAGGGGAAGGATGGCTACACCTTC. Encoded protein: CASSGGQGKDGYTF.

Here the CDR3 DNA reads TGCGCCAGCAGCTTGGCCGGAGGAAAACTGTTTTTT. It is translated as CASSLAGGKLFF. This sequence joins TRBV5-1 and TRBJ1-4; no definite D call. The CDR3 covers 12 residues. Trimming cost V 0 bases and J 10 bases, with 7 bases left between them. Per the germline V gene, CDR1 is SGHRS and CDR2 is YFSETQ.

This clone was observed once. The chain is built from TRBV2 and TRBJ2-7; 8 bases are shared with TRBD1. From germline, CDR1 is SNHLY and CDR2 FYNNEI. The CDR3 runs to 12 residues. V lost 7 bases, J lost 6 bases, and 5 bases stayed unmatched. The CDR3 here is CASKTDRAEQYF. Here the CDR3 DNA reads TGTGCCAGCAAGACGGACAGGGCCGAGCAGTACTTC.

This chain links TRBV30 with TRBJ1-5, with TRBD1 matching 8 bases. CDR1 and CDR2 from the germline V gene are GTSNPN and SVGIG (reference sequence). This CDR3 contains 18 residues. The J segment lost 1 base and the V segment lost 5 bases, leaving 16 bases of the junction unmatched. CDR3 coding DNA: TGTGCCTGGGGTGGGAAGCAGGGGGCTCTCGGAAGCAATCAGCCCCAGCATTTT. It is translated as CAWGGKQGALGSNQPQHF.

This rearrangement joins TRBV27 to TRBJ2-5; 8 bases match TRBD1. Germline V CDR1 and CDR2: MNHEY, SMNVEV (reference sequence). CDR3 length: 17 amino acids. V was pared by 5 bases and J by 1 base, with 12 bases of the junction left unmatched. The CDR3 DNA reads as TGTGCCAGCAGTACTCTAAGAACAGGGGGTTTCCAAGAGACCCAGTACTTC. The encoded protein is CASSTLRTGGFQETQYF.

This clone has more than one count but fewer than ten. The rearrangement joins TRBV11-3 to TRBJ2-3; 10 positions match TRBD2. The J segment lost 6 bases and the V segment lost 5 bases, leaving 17 bases of the junction unmatched. This CDR3 spans 18 amino acids. The V gene's germline CDR1 is SGHNT and CDR2 YENEEA. CDR3 region: CASSTGLLAGEYLDTQYF. The CDR3 DNA follows: TGTGCCAGCAGCACCGGCCTGCTAGCGGGAGAGTATCTGGATACGCAGTATTTT.

The V and J genes are TRBV15 and TRBJ2-5; D may be TRBD2 (6 bases). CDR3 length equals 15 residues. V lost 0 bases, J lost 1 base, and 9 bases lay in between. Looked up from germline, CDR1 is LNHNV and CDR2 is YYDKDF (reference sequence). The CDR3 region has the DNA TGTGCCACCAGCAGAGATTGGGGACTCCAAGAGACCCAGTACTTC. This codes for CATSRDWGLQETQYF.

The chain combines TRBV5-1 with TRBJ2-3; the match to TRBD2 covers 9 bases. This CDR3 is 14 amino acids long. Trimming cost V 4 bases and J 0 bases; bases outside gene matches: 0. CDR1 is SGHRS and CDR2 is YFSETQ in the germline V gene. CDR3 amino acids: CASSGLASTDTQYF. CDR3 nucleotide sequence: TGCGCCAGCAGCGGACTAGCGAGCACAGATACGCAGTATTTT. Filled out from reference TRBV5-1 and TRBJ2-3, the complete variable domain reads KAGVTQTPRYLIKTRGQQVTLSCSPISGHRSVSWYQQTPGQGLQFLFEYFSETQRNKGNFPGRFSGRQFSNSRSEMNVSTLELGDSALYLCASSGLASTDTQYFGPGTRLTVL.

The chain has TRBV10-1 and TRBJ1-4; D is perhaps TRBD1 (5 bases). The CDR3 contains 14 residues. Per germline, CDR1 WNHNN and CDR2 SYGVQD (reference sequence). V shed 2 bases and J shed 8 bases, with 12 bases lying between them. CDR3 sequence reads: CASSEDQGEEKLFF. CDR3 DNA sequence: TGCGCCAGCAGTGAGGACCAGGGTGAGGAAAAACTGTTTTTT.